One sample yielded the 18 T cell receptor beta chains listed below, sequenced in a study of human T cells and chemical hapten exposure. Via MiXCR, TCRdb re-called the RACE reads, giving one row per CDR3 protein. The repertoire holds hundreds of thousands of distinct CDR3 sequences, with about 6% as singletons. The time point denotes: patch test 2, 6 weeks after DPC sensitization. Described treatment: therapeutic diphenylcyclopropenone sensitization with weekly scalp DPC. The sample here was whole blood, taken in connection with sensitization to the hapten diphenylcyclopropenone (DPC). These receptors were taken from a woman under 30 with alopecia areata. Some clones in this sample may be carry-over from other donors' samples.

The table lists this clonotype with a few counts. The rearrangement joins TRBV20-1 to TRBJ2-7; 10 bases fit TRBD2. The J segment lost 5 bases and the V segment lost 6 bases, leaving 10 bases of the junction unmatched. Germline-derived CDR1 and CDR2 are DFQATT and SNEGSKA (reference sequence). The CDR3 sequence is 14 residues long. The CDR3 loop is CSANLPSGGDEQYF. The CDR3, as DNA: TGCAGTGCAAATCTCCCTAGCGGGGGAGACGAGCAGTACTTC.

The chain recombines TRBV24-1 with TRBJ2-1, with 9 bases fitting TRBD1. This CDR3 is 16 amino acids long. V shed 3 bases, J shed 2 bases, and the junction held 4 bases outside the gene matches. CDR1 and CDR2 from the germline V gene are KGHDR and SFDVKD. CDR3 in DNA: TGTGCCACCAGTGATCGTACAGGGGGCCCCTACAATGAGCAGTTCTTC. This gives the protein CATSDRTGGPYNEQFF.

The chain recombines TRBV2 with TRBJ1-2; D is perhaps TRBD1 (5 bases). The length of the CDR3 is 15 residues. Germline V lookup: CDR1 SNHLY, CDR2 FYNNEI. The V gene lost 3 bases and the J gene lost 3 bases, with 14 bases spanning the gap. The CDR3 nucleotides are TGTGCCAGCAGTGATCGGCGGGGCCCGTACTATGGCTACACCTTC. Its protein is CASSDRRGPYYGYTF.

The chain combines TRBV7-2 with TRBJ2-3; 7 positions agree with TRBD2. There are 20 residues in the CDR3. CDR1 SGHTA and CDR2 FQGNSA come from the germline V gene. V shed 3 bases and J 7 bases; nucleotides not matched to a gene: 25. DNA for the CDR3: TGTGCCAGCAGCTTCTCGAGCGGGGTCTACTCTTCCGTGCCAGGATATACGCAGTATTTT. Its protein product is CASSFSSGVYSSVPGYTQYF.

V gene TRBV11-3 combines with J gene TRBJ2-2, with 7 bases matching TRBD1. Per germline, CDR1 SGHNT and CDR2 YENEEA. The CDR3 has 16 residues. Losses at the gene ends were 4 bases for V and 2 bases for J; bases not matched to a gene: 7. The CDR3 sequence is CASSSTGTVNTGELFF. CDR3 bases: TGTGCCAGCAGCTCCACCGGGACAGTTAACACCGGGGAGCTGTTTTTT.

The rearrangement joins TRBV5-1 to TRBJ2-1, with a weak D call TRBD1 (6 bases). CDR3 length equals 16 residues. The germline gives CDR1 SGHRS, CDR2 YFSETQ. V lost 4 bases and J lost 8, with 22 bases in between. The CDR3 loop reads CASSPGALNEGDEQFF. Here the CDR3 DNA reads TGCGCCAGCAGCCCAGGGGCCCTAAATGAGGGAGATGAGCAGTTCTTC.

This chain uses TRBV7-9 with TRBJ1-2; D is unresolved. V gave up 4 bases and J gave up 7 bases, with 10 bases separating them. The germline V gene has CDR1 SEHNR and CDR2 FQNEAQ (reference sequence). The CDR3 sequence is 12 residues long. The CDR3 loop is CASSSTGTGYTF. The CDR3 DNA reads as TGTGCCAGCAGCTCAACCGGAACTGGCTACACCTTC. Full variable domain (outside the CDR3, taken from reference TRBV7-9 and TRBJ1-2): DTGVSQNPRHKITKRGQNVTFRCDPISEHNRLYWYRQTLGQGPEFLTYFQNEAQLEKSRLLSDRFSAERPKGSFSTLEIQRTEQGDSAMYLCASSSTGTGYTFGSGTRLTVV.

This clonotype turned up a few times. DNA for the CDR3: TGTGCCAGCAGATCCAGGGCGGGGACAACCTACAATGAGCAGTTCTTC. It codes for CASRSRAGTTYNEQFF. The chain has TRBV7-8 and TRBJ2-1; D tentatively fits TRBD1 or TRBD2 (6 bases each). Trimming removed 6 bases at V and 2 bases at J, with 17 bases between. Germline V CDR1 and CDR2: SGHVS, FQNEAQ. The CDR3 has 16 amino acids.

The sample holds a few counts of this clonotype. V is TRBV20-1 and J is TRBJ2-7; D remains unclear. CDR3 size: 12 residues. Trimming cost V 5 bases and J 3 bases, with 11 bases left between them. The germline CDR1 and CDR2 sequences are DFQATT and SNEGSKA (reference sequence). The CDR3 sequence is CSAVGAHYEQYF. The DNA of the CDR3 is TGCAGTGCTGTCGGTGCGCACTACGAGCAGTACTTC.

The chain combines TRBV6-2 or TRBV6-3 with TRBJ2-1; D might be TRBD2 (5 bases). Germline CDR1 is MNHEY and CDR2 is SVGEGT. V lost 6 bases and J lost 4, with 16 bases in between. The CDR3 totals 15 residues. The CDR3 reads CASRKAVSEYNEQFF. CDR3 nucleotides: TGTGCCAGCAGGAAAGCGGTCTCAGAGTACAATGAGCAGTTCTTC.

This clonotype appeared many times. The J gene is TRBJ1-5, the V gene TRBV6-5; 9 bases fit TRBD1. Trimming removed 5 bases from V and 1 base from J; junction bases left unmatched: 3. Germline CDR1 MNHEY, CDR2 SVGAGI. The CDR3 sequence is 15 residues long. The CDR3 region is CASSRDRDSNQPQHF. The DNA of the CDR3 is TGTGCCAGCAGTCGGGACAGGGACAGCAATCAGCCCCAGCATTTT.

The J gene is TRBJ1-1, the V gene TRBV7-9; weak D call: TRBD1 (6 bases). This CDR3 contains 18 residues. V was cut by 3 bases and J by 1 base, with 21 bases left in between. CDR1 is SEHNR, CDR2 FQNEAQ, per germline (reference sequence). The CDR3 DNA follows: TGTGCCAGCAGCTTTCCCGGGGGCCAGTCAGGTGCGAACACTGAAGCTTTCTTT. Its protein product is CASSFPGGQSGANTEAFF.

This clonotype was seen more than once but under ten times. The chain links TRBV10-3 to TRBJ1-1; D ambiguous. V was shortened by 5 bases and J by 0 bases, with 7 bases between the two germline ends. The CDR3 is 13 amino acids. Germline V lookup: CDR1 ENHRY, CDR2 SYGVKD. The CDR3 DNA reads as TGTGCCATCAGTAGCAATATGAACACTGAAGCTTTCTTT. This gives the protein CAISSNMNTEAFF.

In this sample, this clonotype turned up a few times. The chain couples TRBV7-2 to TRBJ1-1, with TRBD1 matching 8 bases. CDR3 length: 17 residues. The germline V gene encodes CDR1 SGHTA and CDR2 FQGNSA. The ends lost 1 base at V and 6 bases at J; junction bases unmatched: 13. In nucleotides, the CDR3 is TGTGCCAGCAGCTTAGGGACCCCGGGACAGGCGGTGGCTGAAGCTTTCTTT. This sequence encodes CASSLGTPGQAVAEAFF.

This chain connects TRBV12-3 or TRBV12-4 to TRBJ2-7; 9 positions agree with TRBD2. J was trimmed by 7 bases and V by 2 bases; bases with no gene match: 6. The CDR3 runs 14 residues. As DNA, the CDR3 is TGTGCCAGCAGTTTACAGCGGGGGGTCGGGGAGCAGTACTTC. It is translated as CASSLQRGVGEQYF.

The chain links TRBV5-1 to TRBJ2-3; 14 bases are a match to TRBD2. Germline V gene sequence: CDR1 SGHRS, CDR2 YFSETQ. Trimming removed 4 bases from V and 4 bases from J; junction bases left unmatched: 8. The CDR3 totals 17 residues. The CDR3 sequence: CASSTGTSGGRSDTQYF. In DNA form, the CDR3 reads TGCGCCAGCAGCACCGGGACTAGCGGGGGACGGTCAGATACGCAGTATTTT.

This clonotype was seen a few times. This chain links TRBV6-2 or TRBV6-3 with TRBJ2-7; 12 bases line up with TRBD2. J was trimmed by 2 bases and V by 6 bases; bases with no gene match: 2. Germline values: CDR1 MNHEY, CDR2 SVGEGT. CDR3 length: 14 amino acids. The CDR3 sequence: CASRWTSGTYEQYF. DNA for the CDR3: TGTGCCAGCAGGTGGACTAGCGGGACCTACGAGCAGTACTTC.

The sample holds many counts of this clonotype. The chain links TRBV7-9 to TRBJ1-2; TRBD1 matches 9 bases. Losses at the gene ends were 5 bases for V and 6 bases for J; bases not matched to a gene: 10. CDR3 length: 15 residues. Germline V CDR1 and CDR2: SEHNR, FQNEAQ (reference sequence). DNA of the CDR3: TGTGCCAGCAGCAAAGGACAGGGGAATAGAGATGGCTACACCTTC. Amino acids: CASSKGQGNRDGYTF.